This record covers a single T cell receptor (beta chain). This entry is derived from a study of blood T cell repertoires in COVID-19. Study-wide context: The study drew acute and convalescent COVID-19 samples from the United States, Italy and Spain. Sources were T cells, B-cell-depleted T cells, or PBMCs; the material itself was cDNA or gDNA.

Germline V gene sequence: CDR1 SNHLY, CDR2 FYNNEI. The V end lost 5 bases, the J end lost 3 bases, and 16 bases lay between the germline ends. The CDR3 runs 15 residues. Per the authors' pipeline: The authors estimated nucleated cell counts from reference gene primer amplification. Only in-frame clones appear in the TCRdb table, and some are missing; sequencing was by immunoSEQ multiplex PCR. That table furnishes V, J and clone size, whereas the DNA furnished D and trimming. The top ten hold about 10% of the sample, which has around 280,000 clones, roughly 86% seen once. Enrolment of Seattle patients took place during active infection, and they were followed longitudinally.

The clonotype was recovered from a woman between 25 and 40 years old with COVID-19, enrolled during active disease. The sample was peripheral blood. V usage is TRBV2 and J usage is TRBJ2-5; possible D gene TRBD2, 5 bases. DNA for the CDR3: TGTGCCAGCAGTATCAGTCGCACGGGAAAAGAGACCCAGTACTTC. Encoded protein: CASSISRTGKETQYF.